This T cell receptor (delta chain) was recorded in a study of gamma-delta T cells after stem cell transplantation. The junction had 17 bases not matched to a gene; V was cut back by 1 base and J by 0 bases. Germline CDR1 reads GEAIGNYY; CDR2 reads EKD. The length of the CDR3 is 21 residues. This clone has only one observation. TCRdb re-called clones from the RT-PCR reads using CATT. The table lists more than 1,300 delta-chain clones, around 13% of them singletons. The source material was gamma-delta T cells. The sequence came from a human donor. It is not recorded whose cells these are; they may come from a transplant donor. This chain uses TRDV2 with TRDJ1, with 12 bases lining up with TRDD3. CDR3 sequence (DNA): TGTGCCTGTGACACTCATAACCCTTCGAACTGGGGGATACCGGACACCGATAAACTCATCTTT. This sequence encodes CACDTHNPSNWGIPDTDKLIF.